Presented here are 20 T cell receptor beta chains from one specimen sequenced in a study of T cells in Graves' hyperthyroidism and ophthalmopathy. From RNA transcripts, TCR beta CDR3 regions were amplified. The study used the HTBI primer set for a first-round RT-PCR of the TCR CDR3. TCRdb fed the multiplex PCR reads into MiXCR, producing one record per CDR3 protein. The table records hundreds of thousands of distinct CDR3 sequences, around a fifth of them present only once. The sample taken for sequencing was blood. These receptors all stem from a woman aged 65 to 85 with Graves' ophthalmopathy.

This clonotype was found many times. V and J are TRBV12-5 and TRBJ2-7; D uncertain. V lost 2 bases to trimming and J lost 4 bases, with 6 bases between them. The CDR3 is 12 residues long. CDR1 is LGHNT and CDR2 is FRNRAP in the germline V gene. CDR3 amino acids: CASGLTEYEQYF. In DNA, the CDR3 is TGTGCTAGTGGTTTGACAGAGTACGAGCAGTACTTC.

This clonotype was counted ten times or more. The V and J genes are TRBV2 and TRBJ2-1; D gene unclear. The CDR3 consists of 14 residues. V dropped 4 bases and J dropped 10 bases, with 17 bases sitting between them. Germline V CDR1 and CDR2: SNHLY, FYNNEI. DNA of the CDR3: TGTGCCAGCAGTGGACTGCTAGGTTTGGGCGAGCAGTTCTTC. Translating gives CASSGLLGLGEQFF. The variable domain in full, completed from reference TRBV2 and TRBJ2-1, reads EPEVTQTPSHQVTQMGQEVILRCVPISNHLYFYWYRQILGQKVEFLVSFYNNEISEKSEIFDDQFSVERPDGSNFTLKIRSTKLEDSAMYFCASSGLLGLGEQFFGPGTRLTVL.

The rearrangement joins TRBV18 to TRBJ2-1; tentatively, D is TRBD2 (6 bases). Trimming took 2 bases from V and 2 from J, leaving 10 bases between them. This CDR3 contains 15 residues. Germline loops: CDR1 KGHSH, CDR2 LQKENI. The CDR3: CASSPRREAYNEQFF. CDR3 coding DNA: TGTGCCAGCTCACCAAGGAGGGAGGCCTACAATGAGCAGTTCTTC.

The gene calls are TRBV6-2 or TRBV6-3 and TRBJ1-2; D unresolved. Trimming removed 6 bases at V and 1 base at J, with 12 bases between. This CDR3 is 14 amino acids long. The germline gives CDR1 MNHEY, CDR2 SVGEGT. The CDR3 region has the DNA TGTGCCAGCAGCCTGCGAGAGATTAACTATGGCTACACCTTC. Residues: CASSLREINYGYTF.

This clonotype occurred a few times. V gene TRBV9 combines with J gene TRBJ2-3, with 10 bases that match TRBD2. The V segment lost 4 bases and the J segment 8 bases; nucleotides outside the gene matches: 4. CDR3 length: 13 residues. CDR1 SGDLS and CDR2 YYNGEE come from the germline V gene. The CDR3 is CASSTSGGVTQYF. The CDR3 nucleotides are TGTGCCAGCAGCACCAGCGGGGGGGTTACGCAGTATTTT.

The J gene is TRBJ1-6, the V gene TRBV27; D not certain. V shed 9 bases and J shed 4 bases, with 16 bases lying between them. Germline V gene sequence: CDR1 MNHEY, CDR2 SMNVEV (reference sequence). CDR3 length: 15 amino acids. In DNA form, the CDR3 reads TGTGCCAGGCGACTTACCTCTCAATATAATTCACCCCTCCACTTT. Its translation: CARRLTSQYNSPLHF.

This chain joins TRBV3-1 and TRBJ2-2; 7 bases agree with TRBD2. CDR1 and CDR2 from the germline V gene are LGHDT and YNNKEL (reference sequence). The CDR3 length is 15 residues. The J segment lost 2 bases and the V segment lost 4 bases, leaving 4 bases of the junction unmatched. In DNA form, the CDR3 reads TGTGCCAGCAGCCCGGGGACTAAAAACACCGGGGAGCTGTTTTTT. Amino acids: CASSPGTKNTGELFF.

The chain is built from TRBV20-1 and TRBJ2-7, with 8 bases aligning to TRBD1. The trim removed 3 bases at V and 4 bases at J, leaving 5 bases unmatched. From germline, CDR1 is DFQATT and CDR2 SNEGSKA (reference sequence). The CDR3 totals 13 residues. CDR3 nucleotides: TGCAGTGCTAGTGGCAGGGGGCTGTACGAGCAGTACTTC. Protein sequence: CSASGRGLYEQYF.

V usage is TRBV5-1 and J usage is TRBJ2-3, with D possibly matching TRBD2 (5 bases). Germline CDR1 SGHRS, CDR2 YFSETQ. This CDR3 region has 15 residues. Between the trimmed V and J ends, which lost 1 base and 2 bases, there was a span of 11 bases. CDR3 DNA: TGCGCCAGCAGCTTGATAACGGGAAACACAGATACGCAGTATTTT. It is translated as CASSLITGNTDTQYF.

This rearrangement joins TRBV28 to TRBJ1-6, with 7 bases aligning to TRBD1. This CDR3 has 14 amino acids. Germline assignment: CDR1 MDHEN and CDR2 SYDVKM. Losses at the gene ends were 4 bases for V and 7 bases for J; bases not matched to a gene: 4. CDR3 residues: CASSSDRINSPLHF. The DNA for the CDR3 is TGTGCCAGCAGTTCGGACAGGATCAATTCACCCCTCCACTTT.

The V and J genes are TRBV28 and TRBJ2-4, with D perhaps matching TRBD1 (6 bases). Trimming left V 1 base short and J 3 bases short, with 13 bases between. Germline loops: CDR1 MDHEN, CDR2 SYDVKM. CDR3 size: 16 residues. CDR3 in DNA: TGTGCCAGCAGTTTATCAGGGGCAGGTGGCAAAAACATTCAGTACTTC. It is translated as CASSLSGAGGKNIQYF.

This clonotype was picked up many times. This chain uses TRBV11-2 with TRBJ2-7, with D perhaps matching TRBD1 (6 bases). V lost 5 bases to trimming and J lost 4 bases, with 12 bases between them. Germline V gene data show CDR1 as SGHAT and CDR2 as FQNNGV. CDR3 length equals 13 residues. In nucleotides, the CDR3 is TGTGCCAGCAGCCTACTCAGGGGTTACGAGCAGTACTTC. Translating it yields CASSLLRGYEQYF.

The chain links TRBV3-1 to TRBJ2-1, with D hard to call. The CDR3 contains 15 residues. Germline CDR1 and CDR2: LGHDT and YNNKEL (reference sequence). V lost 3 bases and J 2 bases, leaving 11 bases between the germline ends. The chain's CDR3 is CASSHQSRAYNEQFF. The CDR3, as DNA: TGTGCCAGCAGCCATCAAAGCCGGGCCTACAATGAGCAGTTCTTC.

This clonotype came up many times. V gene TRBV27 combines with J gene TRBJ1-2; D possibly corresponds to TRBD1 (5 bases). This CDR3 has 12 amino acids. V dropped 3 bases and J dropped 5 bases, with 7 bases sitting between them. Germline CDR1 MNHEY, CDR2 SMNVEV (reference sequence). The CDR3 is CASSFAGYGYTF. The CDR3 DNA sequence: TGTGCCAGCAGTTTCGCAGGGTATGGCTACACCTTC.

To note about this clonotype: A much larger clone is a single base away; this may be a read error. The V call is TRBV6-2 or TRBV6-3, the J call TRBJ2-1; possibly TRBD2 for D (5 bases). The CDR3 consists of 14 residues. The germline gives CDR1 MNHEY, CDR2 SVGEGT. The CDR3 sequence: CAGSYSELGNEQFF. In nucleotides, the CDR3 is TGTGCCGGCAGTTACTCGGAACTAGGTAATGAGCAGTTCTTC.

This clonotype was observed a few times. The J gene is TRBJ1-5, the V gene TRBV6-2 or TRBV6-3; perhaps TRBD1 as D (6 bases). Germline V gene sequence: CDR1 MNHEY, CDR2 SVGEGT. The CDR3 extends over 14 amino acids. V was shortened by 6 bases and J by 1 base, with 10 bases between the two germline ends. CDR3 sequence: CASSSTGSNQPQHF. The CDR3 nucleotides are TGTGCCAGCAGCTCTACAGGGAGCAATCAGCCCCAGCATTTT.

This chain uses TRBV5-5 with TRBJ1-1; 9 bases fit TRBD1. The trim removed 4 bases at V and 10 bases at J, leaving 8 bases unmatched. The CDR3 has 13 residues. From germline, CDR1 is SGHKS and CDR2 YYEKEE (reference sequence). CDR3 DNA: TGTGCCAGCAGCGGGACAGGGTTGGGGTTAGCTTTCTTT. This gives the protein CASSGTGLGLAFF.

This clonotype has at least ten counts. The CDR3 is CASSSPFSSEISSYEQYF. In DNA form, the CDR3 reads TGTGCCAGCAGTTCCCCCTTTTCTAGCGAGATTTCCTCCTACGAGCAGTACTTC. The chain recombines TRBV28 with TRBJ2-7; a possible D gene is TRBD2 (6 bases). Trimming pared 4 bases from V and 0 bases from J, leaving 22 bases between. The CDR3 is 18 residues long. From germline, CDR1 is MDHEN and CDR2 SYDVKM.

This clonotype has a handful of counts. The chain has TRBV24-1 and TRBJ2-3; tentatively, D is TRBD1 or TRBD2 (5 bases each). The length of the CDR3 is 16 residues. The V gene lost 2 bases and the J gene lost 1 base, with 12 bases spanning the gap. CDR1 and CDR2 from the germline V gene are KGHDR and SFDVKD. CDR3 in DNA: TGTGCCACCAGTGATTCCGGCAGAGGGGGCACAGATACGCAGTATTTT. Protein sequence: CATSDSGRGGTDTQYF.

This clonotype was observed at least ten times. This chain connects TRBV5-5 to TRBJ2-1; D possibly corresponds to TRBD1 (6 bases). The germline CDR1 and CDR2 sequences are SGHKS and YYEKEE (reference sequence). Trimming removed 2 bases from V and 8 bases from J, with 14 bases in between. The CDR3 runs to 14 residues. The CDR3 nucleotides read TGTGCCAGCAGCTTAGACCAGGGGCGGCATGAGCAGTTCTTC. Its protein is CASSLDQGRHEQFF.